This T cell receptor (beta chain) was retrieved from a study of T cells after yellow fever vaccination. Study conclusions and caveats: In post-booster samples, most primary-vaccination clones reappeared (under 98% CD4, 70% to 90% CD8).

V lost 3 bases to trimming and J lost 4 bases, with 15 bases between them. The CDR3 extends over 16 amino acids. The germline gives CDR1 SGHTA, CDR2 FQGNSA. TCRdb redid the calling of the 5' RACE reads with MiXCR, one entry per CDR3 protein. The profile shows around 340,000 distinct CDR3 sequences, around 13% of them singletons. As regards this clonotype: Its antigen is unidentified.

The gene calls are TRBV7-2 and TRBJ2-2; D possibly matches TRBD1 or TRBD2 (5 bases each). This sequence originates from a man between 18 and 29 years old who received the YFV17D yellow fever vaccine. Sequenced here: CD4+ T cells sorted from PBMCs, sampled 15 days after the yellow fever booster vaccination. The CDR3 DNA reads as TGTGCCAGCAGCTTGGGTCGTGGGGGTGGCACCGGGGAGCTGTTTTTT. Protein: CASSLGRGGGTGELFF.